The following is a TCR beta chain sequence with its context. Its antigen is not identified. Germline CDR1 reads MNHEY; CDR2 reads SMNVEV (reference sequence). This CDR3 has 14 amino acids. The V end lost 7 bases, the J end lost 6 bases, and 19 bases lay between the germline ends. The PCR was carried out with 60 Vbeta primers and 13 Jbeta primers. Sequenced by immunoSEQ multiplex PCR; TCRdb stores in-frame clones only, minus some. The table lists about 76,000 clones, around four fifths of them singletons. The data are from a study of cytomegalovirus exposure and HLA in healthy donors. Study at large: Researchers found that roughly 81% of 350 to 500 genotyped donors fell within the Caucasian-associated ancestry cluster. General study results and limits: Reportedly, cytomegalovirus status was diagnosed with high sensitivity and specificity. Rarity held for most TCR sequences, but there were some public TCRs that occurred in many donors.

The chain recombines TRBV27 with TRBJ2-7; possibly TRBD2 for D (6 bases). The TCR was taken from a male donor in good health and CMV-seropositive. Material for sequencing was PBMCs. The CDR3 here is CASKAGISITEQYF. The CDR3 bases are TGTGCCAGCAAAGCGGGCATCTCGATTACCGAGCAGTACTTC.